A single sample is the source of the 21 T cell receptor beta chains below, sequenced in a study of CD8+ T cells in alopecia areata. RNA extraction was followed by reverse transcription into cDNA, which acted as the sequencing template. TCRdb keeps only in-frame clones here, not all; method: immunoSEQ multiplex PCR. The sample holds roughly 100,000 clones, around 86% seen once. Treatment specified: oral pan-JAK inhibitor, 5-10 mg twice daily. The sample here was CD8+ T cells sorted from blood, taken between weeks 30 and 35, from a patient treated with tofacitinib. The receptors here all came from a human donor with alopecia areata.

As regards this clone: The junction departs from the called germline gene at one end, perhaps through a read error. V usage is TRBV29-1 and J usage is TRBJ2-7, with 7 bases that match TRBD2. This CDR3 is 12 amino acids long. The V gene's germline CDR1 is SQVTM and CDR2 ANQGSEA. CDR3 loop: CSVELRDYGQYF. The CDR3 DNA follows: TGCAGCGTTGAATTACGGGACTACGGGCAGTACTTC.

The chain combines TRBV10-1 with TRBJ2-7, with TRBD1 matching over 11 bases. The ends lost 6 bases at V and 4 bases at J; junction bases unmatched: 5. The germline V gene has CDR1 WNHNN and CDR2 SYGVQD (reference sequence). The CDR3 covers 14 residues. The CDR3 nucleotides read TGCGCCAGCAGCGCCGGGACAGGGGGTTACGAGCAGTACTTC. It translates to CASSAGTGGYEQYF.

CDR3 nucleotides: TGTGCCAGCTCTACCACGGGGCCGCCCGGTCTAGATGAGCAGTTCTTC. This sequence encodes CASSTTGPPGLDEQFF. The rearrangement links TRBV18 to TRBJ2-1; D assignment may be TRBD1 or TRBD2 (5 bases each). CDR3 length: 16 residues. Trimming stripped 6 bases from V and 8 bases from J, with 23 bases between. CDR1 is KGHSH and CDR2 is LQKENI in the germline V gene.

The chain links TRBV7-9 to TRBJ1-2, with 11 bases aligning to TRBD1. J was trimmed by 3 bases and V by 2 bases; bases with no gene match: 8. CDR1 and CDR2 from the germline V gene are SEHNR and FQNEAQ (reference sequence). The CDR3 consists of 17 residues. Here the CDR3 reads CASSLRDRGSSYYGYTF. The CDR3 DNA sequence: TGTGCCAGCAGCTTAAGGGACAGGGGGAGTAGCTACTATGGCTACACCTTC. The whole variable domain, filled in from reference TRBV7-9 and TRBJ1-2, reads DTGVSQNPRHKITKRGQNVTFRCDPISEHNRLYWYRQTLGQGPEFLTYFQNEAQLEKSRLLSDRFSAERPKGSFSTLEIQRTEQGDSAMYLCASSLRDRGSSYYGYTFGSGTRLTVV.

The rearrangement joins TRBV6-1 to TRBJ2-1, with TRBD2 identical over 9 bases. Germline trimming cut 3 bases from V and 4 bases from J; bases unmatched to any gene: 10. This CDR3 has 17 amino acids. The germline CDR1 and CDR2 sequences are MNHNS and SASEGT. Here the CDR3 DNA reads TGTGCCAGCAGTGACGCCTTTCTAGCGGGGTCATACAATGAGCAGTTCTTC. Translating gives CASSDAFLAGSYNEQFF.

The chain couples TRBV6-5 to TRBJ2-1; possible D gene TRBD2, 5 bases. Trimming took 5 bases from V and 5 from J, leaving 16 bases between them. CDR1 is MNHEY and CDR2 is SVGAGI in the germline V gene. The CDR3 covers 15 residues. The CDR3, as DNA: TGTGCCAGCAGTGGAGGACTGGGGTCCCACAATGAGCAGTTCTTC. This sequence encodes CASSGGLGSHNEQFF.

This clone was recorded once. The rearrangement uses TRBV6-1 and TRBJ2-5; TRBD1 matches 7 bases. This CDR3 comprises 16 residues. Germline V lookup: CDR1 MNHNS, CDR2 SASEGT. With 4 bases clipped from V and 5 bases from J, the junction kept 13 bases outside the gene matches. The CDR3 DNA reads as TGTGCCAGCAGTGTAACAGGGGCCGCTCCGGGCGAGACCCAGTACTTC. Its translation: CASSVTGAAPGETQYF.

The chain couples TRBV2 to TRBJ1-1; no clear D. Looked up from germline, CDR1 is SNHLY and CDR2 is FYNNEI. Between the trimmed V and J ends, which lost 7 bases and 0 bases, there was a span of 9 bases. This CDR3 spans 13 amino acids. CDR3: CASTGSMNTEAFF. CDR3 bases: TGTGCCAGCACCGGGAGTATGAACACTGAAGCTTTCTTT.

The chain has TRBV4-1 and TRBJ2-3, with D uncertain. Trimming shortened V by 2 bases and J by 2 bases, and 11 bases separated the two germline ends. Germline V CDR1 and CDR2: MGHRA, YSYEKL. The CDR3 is made up of 15 amino acids. CDR3 DNA sequence: TGCGCCAGCAGCCAATCACAGAGAGCCACAGATACGCAGTATTTT. This encodes CASSQSQRATDTQYF.

The rearrangement joins TRBV2 to TRBJ2-1, with 10 bases identical to TRBD1. The CDR3 has 13 residues. Germline V gives CDR1 SNHLY, CDR2 FYNNEI. V lost 7 bases, J lost 6 bases, and 3 bases stayed unmatched. The CDR3 region has the DNA TGTGCCAGCACTTGGACAGGGGGCAATGAGCAGTTCTTC. Its translation: CASTWTGGNEQFF.

The sample holds one count of this clone. This chain uses TRBV7-9 with TRBJ2-1; D perhaps matches TRBD2 (5 bases). Germline-derived CDR1 and CDR2 are SEHNR and FQNEAQ (reference sequence). V was clipped by 5 bases and J by 3 bases, with 8 bases between them. This CDR3 has 13 amino acids. CDR3 amino acids: CASSPRDYNEQFF. The CDR3 DNA follows: TGTGCCAGCAGCCCCCGGGACTACAATGAGCAGTTCTTC.

The chain is built from TRBV13 and TRBJ2-3, with D uncertain. The V and J ends lost 0 bases and 4 bases respectively, with 2 bases between them. The CDR3 is 12 residues long. Per germline, CDR1 PRHDT and CDR2 FYEKMQ (reference sequence). The DNA of the CDR3 is TGTGCCAGCAGCTTAGGCCCAGATACGCAGTATTTT. This codes for CASSLGPDTQYF. Supplemented by reference TRBV13 and TRBJ2-3, the full variable domain reads AAGVIQSPRHLIKEKRETATLKCYPIPRHDTVYWYQQGPGQDPQFLISFYEKMQSDKGSIPDRFSAQQFSDYHSELNMSSLELGDSALYFCASSLGPDTQYFGPGTRLTVL.

In its sample, this clone was seen once. V is TRBV18 and J is TRBJ1-1; TRBD1 aligns across 9 bases. Per the germline V gene, CDR1 is KGHSH and CDR2 is LQKENI. This CDR3 spans 16 amino acids. V trimming: 7 bases; J trimming: 4 bases; junction bases outside the gene matches: 13. The CDR3 region is CASYPSPGQGSTEAFF. DNA for the CDR3: TGTGCCAGCTACCCCTCCCCGGGACAGGGAAGCACTGAAGCTTTCTTT.

The rearrangement uses TRBV6-4 and TRBJ2-1, with D possibly matching TRBD1 (6 bases). The CDR3 has 16 amino acids. Per the germline V gene, CDR1 is MRHNA and CDR2 is SNTAGT. V was trimmed by 2 bases and J by 0 bases, leaving 11 bases between them. The CDR3 bases are TGTGCCAGCAGTGACCGGACAGTCAGCTCCTACAATGAGCAGTTCTTC. Amino acids: CASSDRTVSSYNEQFF.

This clone was detected once. The chain combines TRBV4-1 with TRBJ2-1, with D possibly TRBD1 on 6 matching bases. The CDR3 totals 13 residues. V lost 4 bases and J 9 bases, leaving 13 bases between the germline ends. The germline gives CDR1 MGHRA, CDR2 YSYEKL. The CDR3 DNA follows: TGCGCCAGCAGCCCATACAGGGACGGTGAGCAGTTCTTC. Protein product: CASSPYRDGEQFF.

V usage is TRBV7-9 and J usage is TRBJ1-1; no definite D call. Trimming shortened V by 9 bases and J by 1 base, and 9 bases separated the two germline ends. CDR3 length: 12 amino acids. Germline CDR1 SEHNR, CDR2 FQNEAQ (reference sequence). Here the CDR3 DNA reads TGTGCCAGTAGATTGGGGAACACTGAAGCTTTCTTT. It encodes CASRLGNTEAFF.

This clone showed up just a few times. V is TRBV7-9 and J is TRBJ2-7, with D perhaps matching TRBD1 (5 bases). CDR1 is SEHNR and CDR2 is FQNEAQ in the germline V gene (reference sequence). Trimming removed 4 bases at V and 2 bases at J, with 15 bases between. This CDR3 region has 15 residues. The CDR3 DNA is TGTGCCAGCAGCTCGCAAAGGCAGGGTCCCTACGAGCAGTACTTC. Protein product: CASSSQRQGPYEQYF.

The rearrangement uses TRBV7-9 and TRBJ2-7; 9 nucleotides agree with TRBD2. The V gene end was trimmed by 5 bases and the J gene end by 4 bases; junction bases not matched to a gene: 9. The germline V gene has CDR1 SEHNR and CDR2 FQNEAQ (reference sequence). The CDR3 extends over 15 amino acids. CDR3 in amino acids: CASSDLAGAGYEQYF. CDR3 nucleotide sequence: TGTGCCAGCAGCGATTTAGCGGGAGCCGGTTACGAGCAGTACTTC.

This clone was recorded once. The chain joins TRBV7-9 to TRBJ2-1; D gene uncertain. The CDR3 sequence is 11 residues long. Per the germline V gene, CDR1 is SEHNR and CDR2 is FQNEAQ (reference sequence). V was shortened by 6 bases and J by 8 bases, with 8 bases between the two germline ends. CDR3 DNA sequence: TGTGCCAGCAGACAATTATATGAGCAGTTCTTC. Translated, it gives CASRQLYEQFF.

This clone has more than one count but fewer than ten. This chain connects TRBV7-3 to TRBJ2-3; tentatively, D is TRBD2 (5 bases). The CDR3 length is 15 residues. The ends were cut back, 2 bases at V and 0 bases at J, with 9 bases in the middle. Per germline, CDR1 SGHTA and CDR2 FQGTGA. The CDR3 sequence is CASSLRGISTDTQYF. In DNA, the CDR3 is TGTGCCAGCAGCTTACGGGGTATTAGCACAGATACGCAGTATTTT.

V is TRBV6-4 and J is TRBJ2-7; D not resolved. CDR1 is MRHNA and CDR2 is SNTAGT in the germline V gene. V shed 7 bases and J shed 2 bases, with 15 bases lying between them. This CDR3 is 14 amino acids long. CDR3 protein: CASTVPDGAYEQYF. The CDR3 region has the DNA TGTGCCAGCACTGTCCCTGACGGAGCCTACGAGCAGTACTTC.